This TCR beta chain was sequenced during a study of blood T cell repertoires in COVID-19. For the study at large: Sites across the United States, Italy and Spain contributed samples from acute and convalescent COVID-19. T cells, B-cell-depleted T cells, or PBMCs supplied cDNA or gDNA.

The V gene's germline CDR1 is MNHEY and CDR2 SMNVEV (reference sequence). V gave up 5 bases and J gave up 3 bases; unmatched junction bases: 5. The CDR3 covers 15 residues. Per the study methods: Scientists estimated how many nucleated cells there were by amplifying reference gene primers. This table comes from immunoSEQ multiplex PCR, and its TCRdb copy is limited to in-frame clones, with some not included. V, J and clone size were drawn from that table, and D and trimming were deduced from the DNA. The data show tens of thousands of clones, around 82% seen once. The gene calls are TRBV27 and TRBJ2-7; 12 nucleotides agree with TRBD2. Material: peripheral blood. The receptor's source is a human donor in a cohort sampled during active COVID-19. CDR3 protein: CASSKTSGGIYEQYF. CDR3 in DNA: TGTGCCAGCAGTAAGACTAGCGGGGGAATCTACGAGCAGTACTTC.